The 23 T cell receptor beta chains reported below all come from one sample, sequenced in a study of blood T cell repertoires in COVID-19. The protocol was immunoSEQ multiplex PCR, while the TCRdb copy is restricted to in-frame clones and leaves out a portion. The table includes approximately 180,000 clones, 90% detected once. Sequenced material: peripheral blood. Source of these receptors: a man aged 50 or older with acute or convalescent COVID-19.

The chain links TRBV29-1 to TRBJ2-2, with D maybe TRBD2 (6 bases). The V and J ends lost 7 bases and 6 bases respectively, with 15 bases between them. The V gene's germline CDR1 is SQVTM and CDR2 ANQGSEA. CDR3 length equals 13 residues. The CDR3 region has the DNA TGCAGCGCCCAATACGGAGGGGCCGGGGAGCTGTTTTTT. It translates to CSAQYGGAGELFF.

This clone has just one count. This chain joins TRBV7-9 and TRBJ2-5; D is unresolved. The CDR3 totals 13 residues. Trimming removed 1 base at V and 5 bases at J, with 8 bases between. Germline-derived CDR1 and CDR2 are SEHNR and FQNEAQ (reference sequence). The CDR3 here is CASSLGSPETQYF. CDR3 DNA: TGTGCCAGCAGCTTAGGCAGTCCCGAGACCCAGTACTTC.

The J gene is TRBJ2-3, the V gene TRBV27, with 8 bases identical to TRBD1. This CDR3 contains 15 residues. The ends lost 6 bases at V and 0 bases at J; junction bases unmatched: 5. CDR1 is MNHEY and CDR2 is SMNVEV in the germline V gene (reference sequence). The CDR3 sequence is CASRQTGASTDTQYF. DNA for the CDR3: TGTGCCAGCAGACAGACAGGGGCTAGCACAGATACGCAGTATTTT.

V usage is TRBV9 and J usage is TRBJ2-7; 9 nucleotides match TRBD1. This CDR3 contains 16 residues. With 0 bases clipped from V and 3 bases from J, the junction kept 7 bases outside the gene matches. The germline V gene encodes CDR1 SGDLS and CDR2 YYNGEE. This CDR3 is CASSVVHPDRGYEQYV. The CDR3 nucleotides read TGTGCCAGCAGCGTAGTTCATCCGGACAGGGGCTACGAGCAGTACGTC.

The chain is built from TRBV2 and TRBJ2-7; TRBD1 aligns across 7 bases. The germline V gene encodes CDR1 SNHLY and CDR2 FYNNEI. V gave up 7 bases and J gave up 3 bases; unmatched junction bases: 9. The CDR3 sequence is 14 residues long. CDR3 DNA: TGTGCCAGCACCGTAGACCGGGACAGCTACGAGCAGTACGTC. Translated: CASTVDRDSYEQYV.

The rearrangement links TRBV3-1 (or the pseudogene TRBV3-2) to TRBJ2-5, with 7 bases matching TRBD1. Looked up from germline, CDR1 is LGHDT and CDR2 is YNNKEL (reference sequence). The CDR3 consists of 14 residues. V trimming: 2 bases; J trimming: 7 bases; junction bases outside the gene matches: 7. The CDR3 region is CASSQSSQGRTQYF. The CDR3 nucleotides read TGTGCCAGCAGCCAATCTTCACAGGGGCGGACCCAGTACTTC.

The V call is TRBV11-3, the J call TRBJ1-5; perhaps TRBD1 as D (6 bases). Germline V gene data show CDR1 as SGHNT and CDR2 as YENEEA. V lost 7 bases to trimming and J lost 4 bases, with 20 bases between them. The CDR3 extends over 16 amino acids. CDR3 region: CASTRWQGPTNQPQHF. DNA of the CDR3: TGTGCCAGCACCAGATGGCAGGGGCCTACTAATCAGCCCCAGCATTTT.

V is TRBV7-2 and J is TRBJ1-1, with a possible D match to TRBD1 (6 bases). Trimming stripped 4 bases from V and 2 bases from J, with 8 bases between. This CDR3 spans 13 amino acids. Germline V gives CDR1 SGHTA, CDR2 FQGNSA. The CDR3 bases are TGTGCCAGCAGCTCGGGACACAACACTGAAGCTTTCTTT. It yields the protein CASSSGHNTEAFF.

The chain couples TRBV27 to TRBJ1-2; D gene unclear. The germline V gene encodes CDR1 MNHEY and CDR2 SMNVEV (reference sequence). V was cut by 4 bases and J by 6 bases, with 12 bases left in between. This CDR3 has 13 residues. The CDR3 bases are TGTGCCAGCAGTTCCGGACTAGGAGATGGCTACACCTTC. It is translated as CASSSGLGDGYTF.

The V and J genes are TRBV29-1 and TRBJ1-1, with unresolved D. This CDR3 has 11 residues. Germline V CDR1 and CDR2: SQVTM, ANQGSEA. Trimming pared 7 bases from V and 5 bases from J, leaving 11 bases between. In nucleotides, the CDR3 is TGCAGCGGACTCCGGGGTACTGAAGCTTTCTTT. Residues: CSGLRGTEAFF.

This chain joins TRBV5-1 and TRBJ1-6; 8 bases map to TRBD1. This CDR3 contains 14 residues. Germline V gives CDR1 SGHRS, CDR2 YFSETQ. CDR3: CETQDRVYNSPLHF. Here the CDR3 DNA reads TGCGAAACGCAGGACAGGGTCTATAATTCACCCCTCCACTTT. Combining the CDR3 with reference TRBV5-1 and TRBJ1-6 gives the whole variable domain KAGVTQTPRYLIKTRGQQVTLSCSPISGHRSVSWYQQTPGQGLQFLFEYFSETQRNKGNFPGRFSGRQFSNSRSEMNVSTLELGDSALYLCETQDRVYNSPLHFGNGTRLTVT.

The CDR3 here is CAWSEQGEAFF. The DNA for the CDR3 is TGTGCCTGGAGTGAACAGGGTGAAGCTTTCTTT. J is TRBJ1-1 and V is TRBV30, with D possibly being TRBD1 (6 bases). The CDR3 is 11 residues long. CDR1 and CDR2 from the germline V gene are GTSNPN and SVGIG (reference sequence). V gave up 1 base and J gave up 7 bases, with 7 bases separating them.

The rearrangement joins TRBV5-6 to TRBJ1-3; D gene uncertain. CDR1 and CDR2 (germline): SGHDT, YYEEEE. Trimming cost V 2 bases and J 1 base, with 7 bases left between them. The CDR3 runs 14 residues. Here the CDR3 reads CASSLMTSGNTIYF. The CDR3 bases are TGTGCCAGCAGCTTAATGACTTCTGGAAACACCATATATTTT.

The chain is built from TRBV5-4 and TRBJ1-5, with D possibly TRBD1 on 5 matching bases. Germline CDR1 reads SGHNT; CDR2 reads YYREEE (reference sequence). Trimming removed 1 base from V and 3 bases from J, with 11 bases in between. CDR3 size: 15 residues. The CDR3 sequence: CASSLNGGINQPQHF. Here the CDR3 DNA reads TGTGCCAGCAGCTTGAATGGGGGGATCAATCAGCCCCAGCATTTT.

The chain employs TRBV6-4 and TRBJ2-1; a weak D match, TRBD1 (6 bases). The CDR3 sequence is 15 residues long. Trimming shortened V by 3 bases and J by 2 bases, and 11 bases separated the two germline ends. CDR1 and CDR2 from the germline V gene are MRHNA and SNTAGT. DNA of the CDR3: TGTGCCAGCAGTGAACGACAGGCGACCTACAATGAGCAGTTCTTC. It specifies CASSERQATYNEQFF.

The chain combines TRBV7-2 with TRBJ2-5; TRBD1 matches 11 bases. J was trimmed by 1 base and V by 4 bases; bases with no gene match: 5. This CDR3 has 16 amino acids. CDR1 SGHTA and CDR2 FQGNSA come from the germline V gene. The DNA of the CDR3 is TGTGCCAGCAGCTGGACAGGGGGCGCCTTCCAAGAGACCCAGTACTTC. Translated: CASSWTGGAFQETQYF. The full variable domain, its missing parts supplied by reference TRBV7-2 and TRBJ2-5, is GAGVSQSPSNKVTEKGKDVELRCDPISGHTALYWYRQSLGQGLEFLIYFQGNSAPDKSGLPSDRFSAERTGGSVSTLTIQRTQQEDSAVYLCASSWTGGAFQETQYFGPGTRLLVL.

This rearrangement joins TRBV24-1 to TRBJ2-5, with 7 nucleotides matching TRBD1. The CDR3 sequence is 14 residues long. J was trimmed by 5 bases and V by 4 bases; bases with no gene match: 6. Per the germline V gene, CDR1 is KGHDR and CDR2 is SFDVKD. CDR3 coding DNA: TGTGCCACCAGTGAACCGACAGGGACGGAGACCCAGTACTTC. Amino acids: CATSEPTGTETQYF.

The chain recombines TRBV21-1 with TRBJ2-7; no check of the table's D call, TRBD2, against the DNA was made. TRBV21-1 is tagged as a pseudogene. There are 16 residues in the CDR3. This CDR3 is CASSKVRTGGDYEQYF. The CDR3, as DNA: TGTGCCAGCAGCAAAGTGAGGACGGGAGGGGACTACGAGCAGTACTTC.

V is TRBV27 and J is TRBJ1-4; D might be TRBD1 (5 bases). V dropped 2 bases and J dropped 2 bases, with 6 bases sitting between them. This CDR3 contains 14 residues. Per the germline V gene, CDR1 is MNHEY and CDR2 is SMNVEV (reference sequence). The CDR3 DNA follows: TGTGCCAGCAGTTTACGACAGACTAATGAAAAACTGTTTTTT. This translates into CASSLRQTNEKLFF.

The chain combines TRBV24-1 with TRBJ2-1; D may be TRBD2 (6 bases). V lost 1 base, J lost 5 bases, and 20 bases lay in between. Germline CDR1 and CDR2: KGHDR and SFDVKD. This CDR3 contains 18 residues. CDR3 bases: TGTGCCACCAGTGATTTATCCCCTGGGCGGGATGGGAACAATGAGCAGTTCTTC. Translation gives CATSDLSPGRDGNNEQFF.

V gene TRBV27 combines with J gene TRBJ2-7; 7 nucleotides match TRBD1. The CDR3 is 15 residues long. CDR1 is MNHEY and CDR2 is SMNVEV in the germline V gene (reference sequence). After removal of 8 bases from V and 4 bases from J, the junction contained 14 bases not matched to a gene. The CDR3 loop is CASHLYRGPPYEQYF. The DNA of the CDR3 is TGTGCCAGCCATCTTTACAGGGGCCCACCTTACGAGCAGTACTTC.

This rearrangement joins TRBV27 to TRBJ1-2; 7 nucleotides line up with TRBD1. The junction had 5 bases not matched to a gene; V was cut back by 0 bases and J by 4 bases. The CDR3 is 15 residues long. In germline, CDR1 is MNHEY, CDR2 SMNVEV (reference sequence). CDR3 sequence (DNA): TGTGCCAGCAGTTTATCTCTCACAGGGGTCTATGGCTACACCTTC. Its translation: CASSLSLTGVYGYTF.

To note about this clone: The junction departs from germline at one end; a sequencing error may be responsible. CDR3 loop: CASSQGARGTHF. CDR3 DNA: TGTGCCAGCAGCCAAGGGGCCAGGGGGACCCACTTC. The chain has TRBV3-1 (or the pseudogene TRBV3-2) and TRBJ1-2; TRBD1 aligns across 7 bases. Germline V gene lookup returns CDR1 LGHDT and CDR2 YNNKEL (reference sequence). The CDR3 sequence is 12 residues long.